What follows are 11 T cell receptor beta chains derived from one specimen sequenced in a study of vaccination and CD4 T cells after COVID-19. TCRdb re-derived calls from the PCR reads in MiXCR, one entry per CDR3 protein. The table lists about 20,000 distinct CDR3 sequences, roughly two thirds of them singletons, with about 1.1% in the top ten. The specimen comprised CD4+ T cells from blood, sampled after SARS-CoV-2 vaccination. These receptors were collected from a human donor who had recovered from COVID-19.

This clonotype was observed a handful of times. This chain connects TRBV2 to TRBJ1-2; D may be TRBD1 (6 bases). Per the germline V gene, CDR1 is SNHLY and CDR2 is FYNNEI. The CDR3 totals 13 residues. The ends were cut back, 8 bases at V and 4 bases at J, with 14 bases in the middle. CDR3 protein: CASFTGTGYGYTF. CDR3 nucleotide sequence: TGTGCCAGCTTCACAGGGACGGGCTATGGCTACACCTTC.

V usage is TRBV6-1 and J usage is TRBJ2-5; D tentatively fits TRBD1 or TRBD2 (5 bases each). V dropped 2 bases and J dropped 3 bases, with 10 bases sitting between them. CDR3 length: 14 amino acids. The germline V gene encodes CDR1 MNHNS and CDR2 SASEGT. CDR3 residues: CASSELGREETQYF. DNA of the CDR3: TGTGCCAGCAGTGAACTGGGGCGGGAAGAGACCCAGTACTTC.

This clonotype showed up just a few times. The chain has TRBV20-1 and TRBJ2-2, with 9 bases matching TRBD1. Trimming cost V 0 bases and J 4 bases; bases outside gene matches: 3. The CDR3 consists of 15 residues. Germline V gives CDR1 DFQATT, CDR2 SNEGSKA (reference sequence). In DNA, the CDR3 is TGCAGTGCTAGAGAATTGGACAGGGGCACCGGGGAGCTGTTTTTT. It translates to CSARELDRGTGELFF.

This sequence joins TRBV7-2 and TRBJ1-5; 11 nucleotides line up with TRBD1. The germline V gene encodes CDR1 SGHTA and CDR2 FQGNSA. V shed 2 bases and J 5 bases; nucleotides not matched to a gene: 8. This CDR3 is 17 amino acids long. CDR3 residues: CASSLLGQGVGHQPQHF. In DNA form, the CDR3 reads TGTGCCAGCAGCTTATTGGGACAGGGGGTAGGCCATCAGCCCCAGCATTTT.

The chain links TRBV12-3 or TRBV12-4 to TRBJ2-1; 10 nucleotides match TRBD2. Losses at the gene ends were 6 bases for V and 5 bases for J; bases not matched to a gene: 7. The CDR3 has 15 amino acids. The CDR3 DNA follows: TGTGCCAGCAGCCCTAGCGGGAGTTCCCACAATGAGCAGTTCTTC. Translation gives CASSPSGSSHNEQFF.

This rearrangement joins TRBV7-9 to TRBJ1-6; weak D call: TRBD1 (5 bases). Germline assignment: CDR1 SEHNR and CDR2 FQNEAQ (reference sequence). The CDR3 has 16 amino acids. With 4 bases removed from V and 5 bases from J, the gap between germline ends came to 15 bases. This CDR3 is CASSSGGRVHNSPLHF. For the CDR3, the DNA is TGTGCCAGCAGCTCCGGGGGACGGGTCCATAATTCACCCCTCCACTTT.

The chain links TRBV19 to TRBJ2-7; no clear D gene. Trimming pared 1 base from V and 0 bases from J, leaving 7 bases between. The CDR3 runs to 14 residues. CDR1 is LNHDA, CDR2 SQIVND, per germline (reference sequence). CDR3 protein: CASSIGPVSYEQYF. In DNA form, the CDR3 reads TGTGCCAGTAGTATAGGACCAGTCTCCTACGAGCAGTACTTC.

This clonotype appeared a few times. The chain carries TRBV30 and TRBJ1-1; the D is unclear. The germline CDR1 and CDR2 sequences are GTSNPN and SVGIG (reference sequence). V gave up 2 bases and J gave up 4 bases, with 8 bases separating them. The CDR3 runs 12 residues. The CDR3 DNA sequence: TGTGCCTGGAGTTTGCGGACCACTGAAGCTTTCTTT. Translation: CAWSLRTTEAFF.

This clonotype came up a few times. The V call is TRBV12-3 or TRBV12-4, the J call TRBJ1-1; TRBD1 matches 9 bases. The CDR3 covers 13 residues. Trimming cost V 7 bases and J 1 base; bases outside gene matches: 1. The CDR3 region has the DNA TGTGCCAGCAACAGGGGGCCGAACACTGAAGCTTTCTTT. Protein product: CASNRGPNTEAFF.

The rearrangement uses TRBV7-2 and TRBJ1-3; perhaps TRBD1 as D (6 bases). CDR1 SGHTA and CDR2 FQGNSA come from the germline V gene. The CDR3 has 15 amino acids. Trimming pared 5 bases from V and 0 bases from J, leaving 11 bases between. CDR3 bases: TGTGCCAGCAGCCGACAGGCTATCTCTGGAAACACCATATATTTT. Translating it yields CASSRQAISGNTIYF.

The rearrangement uses TRBV7-2 and TRBJ2-5, with 7 bases lining up with TRBD2. CDR3 length: 14 residues. V was clipped by 6 bases and J by 5 bases; unmatched bases: 9. CDR1 and CDR2 from the germline V gene are SGHTA and FQGNSA. This CDR3 is CASSSRAGAETQYF. CDR3 DNA sequence: TGTGCCAGCAGTTCACGGGCGGGAGCCGAGACCCAGTACTTC.